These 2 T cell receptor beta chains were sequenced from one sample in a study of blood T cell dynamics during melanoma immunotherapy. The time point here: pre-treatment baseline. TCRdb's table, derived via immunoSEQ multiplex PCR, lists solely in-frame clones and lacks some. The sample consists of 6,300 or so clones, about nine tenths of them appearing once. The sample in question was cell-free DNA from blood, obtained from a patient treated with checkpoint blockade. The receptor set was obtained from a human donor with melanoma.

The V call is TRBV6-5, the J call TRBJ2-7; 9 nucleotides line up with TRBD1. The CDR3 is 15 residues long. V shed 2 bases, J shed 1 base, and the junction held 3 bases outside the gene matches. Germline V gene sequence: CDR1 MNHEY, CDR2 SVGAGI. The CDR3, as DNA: TGTGCCAGCAGTTACCACGGGACAGGGTCCTACGAGCAGTACTTC. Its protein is CASSYHGTGSYEQYF.

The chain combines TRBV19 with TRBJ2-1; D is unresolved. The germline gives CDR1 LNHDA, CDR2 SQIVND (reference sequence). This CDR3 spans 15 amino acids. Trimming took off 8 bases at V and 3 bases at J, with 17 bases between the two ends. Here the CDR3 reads CASGPDFVNYNEQFF. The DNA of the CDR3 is TGTGCCAGTGGCCCCGACTTTGTGAACTACAATGAGCAGTTCTTC.